This TCR beta chain is drawn from a study of cytomegalovirus exposure and HLA in healthy donors. Looking at the study overall: From donors who were HLA-typed, an early data release held 80 million or so unique TCRs. Study results and limitations: Under in vitro conditions, a few CMV-associated chains were confirmed as specific for CMV antigens.

Details on this clone: Its cognate antigen is unknown.

The CDR3 is made up of 13 amino acids. Germline V gene sequence: CDR1 MNHNS, CDR2 SASEGT. PCR was performed using 60 Vbeta and 13 Jbeta primers. Sequencing was performed with immunoSEQ multiplex PCR; in TCRdb, only in-frame clones are kept and a portion is missing. This table holds 150,000 to 200,000 clones, around 78% found once. Sequencing was done on a sample of PBMCs. The receptor's source is a woman aged 40 to 55 in good health and CMV-seronegative. J is TRBJ1-1 and V is TRBV6-1; maybe TRBD1 (5 bases). CDR3 amino acids: CARPIGGGTEAFF. CDR3 bases: TGTGCGAGACCAATCGGGGGGGGCACTGAAGCTTTCTTT.